This TCR beta chain was recovered during a study of blood T cell repertoires in COVID-19. Overall study: Sites in the United States, Italy and Spain provided acute and convalescent COVID-19 samples. The analysed material was cDNA or gDNA that came from T cells, B-cell-depleted T cells, or PBMCs.

Study processing details: By means of reference gene primer amplification, nucleated cell counts were estimated. The assay was immunoSEQ multiplex PCR, and TCRdb's table has in-frame clones only and misses some. Clonal size and the V and J genes are those of that table, whereas D and trimming came from the DNA. The table shows about 440,000 clones, with 85% to 90% occurring only once. This sequence was found in a woman in her 30s with acute or convalescent COVID-19. Sequenced sample: peripheral blood.

The CDR3 loop reads CSVDGIDQTSLNTQYF. CDR3 bases: TGCAGCGTTGACGGAATCGATCAGACTAGTCTTAATACGCAGTATTTT. The chain carries TRBV29-1 and TRBJ2-3; perhaps TRBD2 as D (6 bases). The CDR3 has 16 amino acids. Germline CDR1 is SQVTM and CDR2 is ANQGSEA. V was trimmed by 3 bases and J by 7 bases, leaving 23 bases between them.